The entry below describes one TCR beta chain. This sample was taken from a study of T cell responses to AZD1222 COVID-19 vaccine. Only in-frame clones appear in the TCRdb table, and some are missing; sequencing was by immunoSEQ multiplex PCR. This sample has roughly 75,000 clones, with roughly 89% found just once. The TCR sequence derives from an adult in good health. The sequenced sample was peripheral blood, obtained on day 0 of AZD1222 vaccination.

CDR3 residues: CASSLVSSGNLPYEQYF. CDR3 nucleotide sequence: TGTGCCAGCAGCTTAGTGTCTAGCGGGAACCTACCCTACGAGCAGTACTTC. The chain joins TRBV7-2 to TRBJ2-7, with 9 positions matching TRBD2. Germline CDR1 is SGHTA and CDR2 is FQGNSA. This CDR3 region has 17 residues. V lost 1 base and J lost 2; bases outside the gene matches: 9. Together with reference TRBV7-2 and TRBJ2-7, the CDR3 gives the full variable domain: GAGVSQSPSNKVTEKGKDVELRCDPISGHTALYWYRQSLGQGLEFLIYFQGNSAPDKSGLPSDRFSAERTGGSVSTLTIQRTQQEDSAVYLCASSLVSSGNLPYEQYFGPGTRLTVT.